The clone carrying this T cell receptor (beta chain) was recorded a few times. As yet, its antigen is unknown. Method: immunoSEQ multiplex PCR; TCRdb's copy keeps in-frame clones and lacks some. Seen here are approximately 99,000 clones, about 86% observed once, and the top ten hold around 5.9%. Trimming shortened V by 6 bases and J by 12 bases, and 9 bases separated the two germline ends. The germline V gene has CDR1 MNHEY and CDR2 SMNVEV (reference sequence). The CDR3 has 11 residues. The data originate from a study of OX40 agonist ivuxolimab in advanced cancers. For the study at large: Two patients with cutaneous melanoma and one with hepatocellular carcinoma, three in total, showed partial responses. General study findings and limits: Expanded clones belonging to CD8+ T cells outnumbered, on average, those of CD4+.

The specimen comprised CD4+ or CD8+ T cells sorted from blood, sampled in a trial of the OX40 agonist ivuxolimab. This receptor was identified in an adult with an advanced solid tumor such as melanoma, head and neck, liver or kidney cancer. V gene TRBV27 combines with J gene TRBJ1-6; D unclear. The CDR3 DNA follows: TGTGCCAGCAGGGCCTATGGACCCCTCCACTTT. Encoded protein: CASRAYGPLHF.